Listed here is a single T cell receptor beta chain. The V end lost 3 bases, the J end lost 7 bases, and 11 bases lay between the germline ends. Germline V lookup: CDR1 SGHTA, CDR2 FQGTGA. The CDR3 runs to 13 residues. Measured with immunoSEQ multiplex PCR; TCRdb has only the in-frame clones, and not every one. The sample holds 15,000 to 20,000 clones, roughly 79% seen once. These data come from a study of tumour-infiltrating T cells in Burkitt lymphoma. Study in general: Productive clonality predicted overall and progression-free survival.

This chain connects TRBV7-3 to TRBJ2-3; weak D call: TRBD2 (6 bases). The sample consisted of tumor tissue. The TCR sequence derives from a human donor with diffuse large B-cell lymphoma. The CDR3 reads CASSLGGGYTQYF. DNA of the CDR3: TGTGCCAGCAGCTTGGGGGGTGGGTATACGCAGTATTTT.